A selection of T cell receptor beta chains follows, all from one sample in a study of T cells after yellow fever vaccination. TCRdb re-called the 5' RACE reads through MiXCR, storing one row per CDR3 protein. Counted here are 150,000 to 200,000 distinct CDR3 sequences, 9.5% to 12% occurring once; the ten biggest clones make up just over 35%. The sample here was CD8+ T cells sorted from PBMCs, taken 15 days after the yellow fever booster vaccination. The receptors derive from a man between 18 and 35 years old who received the YFV17D yellow fever vaccine. CDR3s include the opening cysteine and the closing phenylalanine or tryptophan. The D gene is left open where the match is weak. The size field is filled for only some rows; it gives once, few, many or a size class.

V gene	J gene	D gene	clone size	CDR3 DNA	CDR3 protein
TRBV4-1	TRBJ2-3	TRBD1	few	TGCGCCAGCAGCTCCGGGACAGGGACAGATACGCAGTATTTT	CASSSGTGTDTQYF
TRBV4-1	TRBJ2-7	TRBD1	few	TGCGCCAGCAGCACCAGGGGGCTTTCCGAGCAGTACTTC	CASSTRGLSEQYF
TRBV6-2/TRBV6-3	TRBJ2-6	.	.	TGTGCCAGCAGTTACTCACTGGGCGCGAGCTCTGGGGCCAACGTCCTGACTTTC	CASSYSLGASSGANVLTF
TRBV12-3/TRBV12-4	TRBJ2-1	.	.	TGTGCCAGCAGTTTGGCGATGGCCAATGAGCAGTTCTTC	CASSLAMANEQFF
TRBV4-3	TRBJ2-3	.	few	TGCGCCAGCAGCCAAGATTCGCCAGGGTCTAGCACAGATACGCAGTATTTT	CASSQDSPGSSTDTQYF
TRBV27	TRBJ1-1	.	.	TGTGCCAGCAGCCCTAAAAGCTTCTCGAACACTGAAGCTTTCTTT	CASSPKSFSNTEAFF
TRBV7-9	TRBJ2-2	.	.	TGTGCCAGCAGCTTTAGGGGCCGGGAGCTGTTTTTT	CASSFRGRELFF
TRBV4-2	TRBJ2-7	.	.	TGTGCCAGCAGCCAAGAGACAGGATGGTACGAGCAGTACTTC	CASSQETGWYEQYF
TRBV4-3	TRBJ2-2	.	many	TGCGCCAGCAGCCCGACCCTCACCGGGGAGCTGTTTTTT	CASSPTLTGELFF
TRBV7-2	TRBJ2-1	TRBD2	many	TGTGCCAGCAGCGATAGTCGGGGGGGCCTTTACAATGAGCAGTTCTTC	CASSDSRGGLYNEQFF
TRBV4-2	TRBJ1-2	.	.	TGTGCCAGCAGCCAAGTAGGCCGGGGATCTAACTATGGCTACACCTTC	CASSQVGRGSNYGYTF
TRBV7-9	TRBJ2-5	.	many	TGTGCCAGCAGCCTACCCTGGGAGACCCAGTACTTC	CASSLPWETQYF
TRBV20-1	TRBJ1-1	.	once	TGCAGTGCTAGAGAGGGGGGGGTCACTGAAGCTTTCTTT	CSAREGGVTEAFF
TRBV7-9	TRBJ2-1	.	.	TGTGCCAGCAGCTTATCTTTCGGAGTAGCCGGTGAGCAGTTCTTC	CASSLSFGVAGEQFF
TRBV4-1	TRBJ1-5	.	.	TGCGCCAGCAGCCAAGTCAAGGGGAGCAATCAGCCCCAGCATTTT	CASSQVKGSNQPQHF
TRBV12-3/TRBV12-4	TRBJ2-1	TRBD1	many	TGTGCCAGCAGTGACGCGGACAGGGCTTATGAGCAGTTCTTC	CASSDADRAYEQFF
TRBV7-3	TRBJ2-7	TRBD1	few	TGTGCCAGCAGCCAGGGACAGTCCTACGAGCAGTACTTC	CASSQGQSYEQYF
TRBV4-1	TRBJ1-2	TRBD1	few	TGCGCCAGCAGCCTCCGGACAGGGGGCCAGGATGGCTACACCTTC	CASSLRTGGQDGYTF
TRBV20-1	TRBJ2-7	TRBD1	.	TGCAGTGCTAGAGGGACAGGGGCAGAATCACCCTACGAGCAGTACTTC	CSARGTGAESPYEQYF
TRBV7-6	TRBJ1-6	.	.	TGTGCCAGCAGCTTAGGGGAGAGGGCGGCCGAGACAAATTCACCCCTCCACTTT	CASSLGERAAETNSPLHF
TRBV20-1	TRBJ1-5	.	.	TGCAGTGCTAGGGGTGGCGTCGGGAATCAGCCCCAGCATTTT	CSARGGVGNQPQHF
TRBV5-1	TRBJ1-1	TRBD1	many	TGCGCCAGCAGCGTCGGACAGGGGAACACTGAAGCTTTCTTT	CASSVGQGNTEAFF
TRBV7-2	TRBJ2-3	.	many	TGTGCCAGCACCTGGACCGCAGATACGCAGTATTTT	CASTWTADTQYF
TRBV2	TRBJ2-2	.	many	TGTGCCATCCATCGCGATAAAACCACCACCACCACCGGGGAGCTGTTTTTT	CAIHRDKTTTTTGELFF
TRBV6-1	TRBJ2-2	TRBD2	.	TGTGCCAGCAGTAATCGGGTCGGGACTAGATACACCGGGGAGCTGTTTTTT	CASSNRVGTRYTGELFF
TRBV4-3	TRBJ2-1	TRBD1	many	TGCGCCAGCAGCCCCGGGACAGGGGTCTCTTTGGGTTGGGGCGATGAGCAGTTCTTC	CASSPGTGVSLGWGDEQFF
TRBV7-9	TRBJ2-3	TRBD1	few	TGTGCCAGCAGCTCCGTAGGGACAGGGCTGCGGGATACGCAGTATTTT	CASSSVGTGLRDTQYF
TRBV4-3	TRBJ2-5	.	.	TGCGCCAGCAGCCAAGATCGGCTAGTAGAGACCCAGTACTTC	CASSQDRLVETQYF
TRBV7-8	TRBJ2-1	TRBD2	.	TGTGCCAGCAGGGGCTTGGCGGGGGGCTACAATGAGCAGTTCTTC	CASRGLAGGYNEQFF
TRBV4-1	TRBJ2-7	.	many	TGCGCCAGCAGCCAGCGCGACAGGTCCTACGAGCAGTACTTC	CASSQRDRSYEQYF
TRBV29-1	TRBJ2-5	TRBD1	.	TGCAGCGTTGAGGGGACAGATGTAGCCGAGACCCAGTACTTC	CSVEGTDVAETQYF
TRBV7-8	TRBJ2-3	TRBD2	few	TGTGCCAGCAGCCCTGGGACTAGCGGGGGAAATACGCAGTATTTT	CASSPGTSGGNTQYF
TRBV4-1	TRBJ2-5	.	few	TGCGCCAGCAGCCTTTCTCGGTACCAAGAGACCCAGTACTTC	CASSLSRYQETQYF
TRBV5-1	TRBJ1-1	TRBD1	few	TGCGCCAGCAGCTTGGTTGCAGGGGGCGGCACTGAAGCTTTCTTT	CASSLVAGGGTEAFF
TRBV9	TRBJ2-3	.	.	TGTGCCAGCAAATCTAGCGTGCATGATACGCAGTATTTT	CASKSSVHDTQYF
TRBV6-2/TRBV6-3	TRBJ2-2	.	.	TGTGCCAGCAGAAAAGGGACCGGGACGACAACCGGGGAGCTGTTTTTT	CASRKGTGTTTGELFF
TRBV15	TRBJ1-5	.	few	TGTGCCACCAGCAGAGTGCCAGGGAATCAGCCCCAGCATTTT	CATSRVPGNQPQHF